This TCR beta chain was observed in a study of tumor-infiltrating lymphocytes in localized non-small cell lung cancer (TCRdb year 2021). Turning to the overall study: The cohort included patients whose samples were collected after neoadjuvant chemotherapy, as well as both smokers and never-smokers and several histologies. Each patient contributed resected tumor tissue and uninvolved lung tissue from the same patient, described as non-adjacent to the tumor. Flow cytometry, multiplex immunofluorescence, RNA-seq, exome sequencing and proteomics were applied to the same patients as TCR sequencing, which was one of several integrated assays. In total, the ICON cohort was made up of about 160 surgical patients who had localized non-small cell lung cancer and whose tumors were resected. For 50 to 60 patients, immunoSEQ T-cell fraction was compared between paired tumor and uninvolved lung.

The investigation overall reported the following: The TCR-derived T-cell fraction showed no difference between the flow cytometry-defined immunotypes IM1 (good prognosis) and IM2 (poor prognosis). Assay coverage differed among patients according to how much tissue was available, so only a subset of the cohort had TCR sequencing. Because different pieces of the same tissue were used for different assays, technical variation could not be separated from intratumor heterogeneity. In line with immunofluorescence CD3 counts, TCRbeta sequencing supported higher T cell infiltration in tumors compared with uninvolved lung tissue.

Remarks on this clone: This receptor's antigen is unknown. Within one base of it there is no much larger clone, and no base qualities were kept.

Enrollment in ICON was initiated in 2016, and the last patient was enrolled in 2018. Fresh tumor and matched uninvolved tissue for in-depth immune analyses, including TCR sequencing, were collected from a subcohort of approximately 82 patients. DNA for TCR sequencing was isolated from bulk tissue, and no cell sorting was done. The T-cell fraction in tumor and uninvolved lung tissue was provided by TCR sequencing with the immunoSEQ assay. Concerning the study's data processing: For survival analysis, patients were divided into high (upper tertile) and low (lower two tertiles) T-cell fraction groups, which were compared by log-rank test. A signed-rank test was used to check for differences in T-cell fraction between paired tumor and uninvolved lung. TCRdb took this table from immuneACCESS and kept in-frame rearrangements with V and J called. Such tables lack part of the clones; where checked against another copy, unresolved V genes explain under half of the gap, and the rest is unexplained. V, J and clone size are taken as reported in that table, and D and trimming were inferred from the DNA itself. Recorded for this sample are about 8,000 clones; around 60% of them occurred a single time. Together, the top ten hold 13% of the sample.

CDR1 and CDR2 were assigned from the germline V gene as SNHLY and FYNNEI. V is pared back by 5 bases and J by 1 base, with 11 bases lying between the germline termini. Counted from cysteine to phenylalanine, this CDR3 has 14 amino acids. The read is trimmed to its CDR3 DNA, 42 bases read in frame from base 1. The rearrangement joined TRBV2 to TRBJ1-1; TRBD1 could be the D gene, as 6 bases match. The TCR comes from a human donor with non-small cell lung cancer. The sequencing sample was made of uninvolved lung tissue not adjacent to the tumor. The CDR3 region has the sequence CASSPRTENTEAFF. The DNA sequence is TGTGCCAGCAGTCCGCGGACAGAGAACACTGAAGCTTTCTTT.